This T cell receptor (beta chain) was identified during a study of blood T cell repertoires in COVID-19. On the study more broadly: Material from acute and convalescent COVID-19 was sourced from the United States, Italy and Spain. The cDNA or gDNA used as material had been derived from T cells, B-cell-depleted T cells, or PBMCs.

Original data processing: Amplification with reference gene primers provided the estimates of nucleated cell counts. Profiling relied on immunoSEQ multiplex PCR, and the TCRdb table lists in-frame clones only, not all of them. D and trimming were read from the DNA, whereas the V and J calls and clone size are those reported in that table. The data contain under 150,000 clones, around four fifths of them singletons. Sequences were obtained from peripheral blood. The TCR sequence derives from a woman in her thirties or forties with active or convalescent COVID-19.

For the CDR3, the DNA is TGCAGCGTCGGGGGGGTCACAGATACGCAGTATTTT. Translating it yields CSVGGVTDTQYF. This sequence joins TRBV29-1 and TRBJ2-3, with 8 bases matching TRBD2. With 6 bases clipped from V and 2 bases from J, the junction kept 1 base outside the gene matches. The CDR3 has 12 amino acids. Germline CDR1 and CDR2: SQVTM and ANQGSEA.